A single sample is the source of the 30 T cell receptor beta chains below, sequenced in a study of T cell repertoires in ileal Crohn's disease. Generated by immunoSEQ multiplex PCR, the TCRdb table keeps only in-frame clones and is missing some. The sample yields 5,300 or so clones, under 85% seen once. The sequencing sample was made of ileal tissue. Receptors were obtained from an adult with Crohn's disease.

CDR3 in amino acids: CASSQEGGQSNEKLFF. The CDR3 DNA is TGCGCCAGCAGCCAAGAGGGGGGCCAATCTAATGAAAAACTGTTTTTT. The rearrangement links TRBV4-3 to TRBJ1-4; possible D gene TRBD1, 6 bases. V gave up 0 bases and J gave up 3 bases, with 11 bases separating them. Germline V lookup: CDR1 LGHNA, CDR2 YSLEER. The CDR3 extends over 16 amino acids.

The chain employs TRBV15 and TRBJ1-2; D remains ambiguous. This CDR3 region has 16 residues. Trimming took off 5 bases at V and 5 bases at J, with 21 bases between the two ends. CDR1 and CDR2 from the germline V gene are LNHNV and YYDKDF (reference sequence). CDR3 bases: TGTGCCACCAGCGGCTACGACATGAAGTTACGGTATGGCTACACCTTC. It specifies CATSGYDMKLRYGYTF.

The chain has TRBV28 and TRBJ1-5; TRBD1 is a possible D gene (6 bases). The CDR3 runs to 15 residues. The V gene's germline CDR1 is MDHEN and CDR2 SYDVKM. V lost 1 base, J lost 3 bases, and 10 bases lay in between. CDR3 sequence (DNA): TGTGCCAGCAGTTTATTGGCAGGGGACAATCAGCCCCAGCATTTT. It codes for CASSLLAGDNQPQHF.

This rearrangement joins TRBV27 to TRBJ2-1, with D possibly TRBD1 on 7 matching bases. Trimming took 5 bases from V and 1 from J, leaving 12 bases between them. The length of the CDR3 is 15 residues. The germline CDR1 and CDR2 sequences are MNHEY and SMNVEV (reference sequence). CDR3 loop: CASSPSGGSYNEQFF. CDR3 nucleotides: TGTGCCAGCAGTCCGTCAGGGGGGTCCTACAATGAGCAGTTCTTC.

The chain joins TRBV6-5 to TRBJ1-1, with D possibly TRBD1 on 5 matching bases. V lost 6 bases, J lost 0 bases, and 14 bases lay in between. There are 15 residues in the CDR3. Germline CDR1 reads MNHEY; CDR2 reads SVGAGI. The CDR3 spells CASRPWDGMNTEAFF. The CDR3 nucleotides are TGTGCCAGCAGGCCATGGGACGGCATGAACACTGAAGCTTTCTTT.

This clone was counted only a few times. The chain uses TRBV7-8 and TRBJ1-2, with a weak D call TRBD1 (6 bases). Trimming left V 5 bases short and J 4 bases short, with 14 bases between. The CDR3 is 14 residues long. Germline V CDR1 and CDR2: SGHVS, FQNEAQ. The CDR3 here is CASSPPGASYGYTF. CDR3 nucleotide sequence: TGTGCCAGCAGCCCCCCAGGGGCGAGCTATGGCTACACCTTC. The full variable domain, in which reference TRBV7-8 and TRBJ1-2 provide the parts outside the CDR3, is GAGVSQSPRYKVAKRGQDVALRCDPISGHVSLFWYQQALGQGPEFLTYFQNEAQLDKSGLPSDRFFAERPEGSVSTLKIQRTQQEDSAVYLCASSPPGASYGYTFGSGTRLTVV.

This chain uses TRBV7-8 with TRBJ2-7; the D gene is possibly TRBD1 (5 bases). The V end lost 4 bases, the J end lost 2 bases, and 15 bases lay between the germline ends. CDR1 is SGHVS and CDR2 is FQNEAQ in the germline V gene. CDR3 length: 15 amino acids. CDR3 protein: CASSSAARAAYEQYF. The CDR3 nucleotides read TGTGCCAGCAGCTCGGCGGCCAGGGCAGCCTACGAGCAGTACTTC.

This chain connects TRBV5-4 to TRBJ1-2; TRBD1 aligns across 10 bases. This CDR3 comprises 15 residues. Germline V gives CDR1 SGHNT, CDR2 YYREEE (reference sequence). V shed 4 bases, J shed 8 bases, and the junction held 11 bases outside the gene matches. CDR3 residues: CASSPGDRGMGGYTF. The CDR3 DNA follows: TGTGCCAGCAGCCCGGGGGACAGGGGAATGGGAGGCTACACCTTC.

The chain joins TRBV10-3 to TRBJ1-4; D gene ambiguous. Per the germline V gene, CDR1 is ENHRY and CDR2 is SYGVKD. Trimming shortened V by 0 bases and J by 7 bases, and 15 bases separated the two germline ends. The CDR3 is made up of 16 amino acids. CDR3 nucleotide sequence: TGTGCCATCAGTGAGTCGGTGGCAGTTCGGGGTGAAAAACTGTTTTTT. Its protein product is CAISESVAVRGEKLFF.

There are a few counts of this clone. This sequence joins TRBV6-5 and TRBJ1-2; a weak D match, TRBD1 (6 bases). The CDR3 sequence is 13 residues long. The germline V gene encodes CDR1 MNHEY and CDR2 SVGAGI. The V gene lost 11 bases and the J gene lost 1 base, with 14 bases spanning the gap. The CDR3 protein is CAVKGTYNYGYTF. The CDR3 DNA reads TGTGCCGTCAAGGGGACATATAACTATGGCTACACCTTC.

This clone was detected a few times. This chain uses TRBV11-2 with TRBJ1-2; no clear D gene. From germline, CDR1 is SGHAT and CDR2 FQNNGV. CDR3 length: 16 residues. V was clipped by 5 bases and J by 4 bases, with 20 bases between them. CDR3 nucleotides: TGTGCCAGCAGCCCAGGCTCAGGAGGGTTGCGCTATGGCTACACCTTC. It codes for CASSPGSGGLRYGYTF.

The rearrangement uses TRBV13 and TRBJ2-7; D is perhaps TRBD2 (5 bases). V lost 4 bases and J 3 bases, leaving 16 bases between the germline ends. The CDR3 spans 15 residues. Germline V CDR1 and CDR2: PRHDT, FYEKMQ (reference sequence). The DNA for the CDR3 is TGTGCCAGCAGCTCCTCCAGGCTAGCTGGCTACGAGCAGTACTTC. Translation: CASSSSRLAGYEQYF.

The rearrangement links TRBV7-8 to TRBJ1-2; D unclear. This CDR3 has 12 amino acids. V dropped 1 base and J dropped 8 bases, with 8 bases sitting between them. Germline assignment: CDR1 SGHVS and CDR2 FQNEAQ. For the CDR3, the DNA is TGTGCCAGCAGCTTAGATCGACGCGGCTACACCTTC. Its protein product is CASSLDRRGYTF. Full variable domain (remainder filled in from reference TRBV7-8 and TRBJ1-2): GAGVSQSPRYKVAKRGQDVALRCDPISGHVSLFWYQQALGQGPEFLTYFQNEAQLDKSGLPSDRFFAERPEGSVSTLKIQRTQQEDSAVYLCASSLDRRGYTFGSGTRLTVV.

The CDR3 sequence: CASSLLWDRFYEQYF. CDR3 DNA: TGTGCCAGCAGCTTGTTATGGGACAGGTTCTACGAGCAGTACTTC. The chain uses TRBV5-6 and TRBJ2-7; 8 bases fit TRBD1. J lost 3 bases, V lost 1 base, and 6 bases had no gene match. The CDR3 is 15 residues long. From germline, CDR1 is SGHDT and CDR2 YYEEEE.

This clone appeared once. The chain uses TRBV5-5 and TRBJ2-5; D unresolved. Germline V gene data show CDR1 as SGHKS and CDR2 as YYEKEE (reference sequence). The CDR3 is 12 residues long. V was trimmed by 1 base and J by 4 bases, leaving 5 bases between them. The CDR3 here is CASSLNGETQYF. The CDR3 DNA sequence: TGTGCCAGCAGCTTGAACGGAGAGACCCAGTACTTC.

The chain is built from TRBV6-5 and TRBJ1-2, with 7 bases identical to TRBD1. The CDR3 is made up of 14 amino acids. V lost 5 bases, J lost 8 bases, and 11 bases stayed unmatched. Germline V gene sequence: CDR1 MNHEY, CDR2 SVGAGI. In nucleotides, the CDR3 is TGTGCCAGCAGTAAACAGGGGCCATCGAGGGGCTACACCTTC. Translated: CASSKQGPSRGYTF.

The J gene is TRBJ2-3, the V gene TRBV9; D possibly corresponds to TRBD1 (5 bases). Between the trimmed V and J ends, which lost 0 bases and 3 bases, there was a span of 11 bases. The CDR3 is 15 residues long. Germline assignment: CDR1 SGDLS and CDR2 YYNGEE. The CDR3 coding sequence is TGTGCCAGCAGCGTAGTAAGGGGCAGAACAGATACGCAGTATTTT. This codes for CASSVVRGRTDTQYF.

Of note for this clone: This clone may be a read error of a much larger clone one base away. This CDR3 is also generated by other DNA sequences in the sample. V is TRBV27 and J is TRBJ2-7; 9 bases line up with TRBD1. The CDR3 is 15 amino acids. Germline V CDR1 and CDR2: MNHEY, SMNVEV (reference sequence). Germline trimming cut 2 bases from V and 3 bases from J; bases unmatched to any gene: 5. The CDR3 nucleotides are TGTGCCAGCAGTTTAACTGGGACAGGGAACTACGAGCAGTACTTC. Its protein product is CASSLTGTGNYEQYF.

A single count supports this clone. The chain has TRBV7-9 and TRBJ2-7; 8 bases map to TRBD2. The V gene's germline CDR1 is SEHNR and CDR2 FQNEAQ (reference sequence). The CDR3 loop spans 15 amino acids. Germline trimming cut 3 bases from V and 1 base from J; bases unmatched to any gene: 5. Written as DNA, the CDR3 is TGTGCCAGCAGCTTCCTCCGGGGGGGATCCTACGAGCAGTACTTC. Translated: CASSFLRGGSYEQYF.

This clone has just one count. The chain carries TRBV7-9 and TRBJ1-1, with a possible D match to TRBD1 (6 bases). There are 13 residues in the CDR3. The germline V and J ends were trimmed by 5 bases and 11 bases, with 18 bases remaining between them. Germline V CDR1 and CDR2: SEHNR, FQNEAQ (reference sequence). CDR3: CASSLLNRVDAFF. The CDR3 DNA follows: TGTGCCAGCAGCCTACTAAACAGGGTCGACGCTTTCTTT.

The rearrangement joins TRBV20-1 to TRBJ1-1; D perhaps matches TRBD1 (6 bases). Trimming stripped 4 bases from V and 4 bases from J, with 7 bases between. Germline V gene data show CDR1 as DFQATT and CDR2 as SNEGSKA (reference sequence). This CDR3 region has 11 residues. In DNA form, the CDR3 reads TGCAGTGCTAAACAGGGCACTGAAGCTTTCTTT. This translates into CSAKQGTEAFF.

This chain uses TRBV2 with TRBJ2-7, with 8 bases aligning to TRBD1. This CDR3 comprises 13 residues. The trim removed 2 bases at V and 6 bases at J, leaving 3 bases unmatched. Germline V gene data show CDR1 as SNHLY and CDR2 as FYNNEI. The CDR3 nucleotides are TGTGCCAGCAGTGAATCGGGGACAGGCGAGCAGTACTTC. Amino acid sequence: CASSESGTGEQYF.

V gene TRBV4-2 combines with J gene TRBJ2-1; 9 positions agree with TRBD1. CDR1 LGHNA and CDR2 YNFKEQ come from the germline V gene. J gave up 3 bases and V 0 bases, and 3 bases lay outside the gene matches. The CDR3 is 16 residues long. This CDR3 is CASSQDRDRVYNEQFF. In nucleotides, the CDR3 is TGTGCCAGCAGCCAAGATAGGGACAGGGTCTACAATGAGCAGTTCTTC.

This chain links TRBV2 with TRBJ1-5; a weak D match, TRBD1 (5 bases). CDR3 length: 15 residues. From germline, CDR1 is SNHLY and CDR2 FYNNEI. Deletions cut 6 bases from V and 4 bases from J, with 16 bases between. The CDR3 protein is CASRDGTEHNQPQHF. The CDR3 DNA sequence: TGTGCCAGCAGAGATGGGACGGAACATAATCAGCCCCAGCATTTT.

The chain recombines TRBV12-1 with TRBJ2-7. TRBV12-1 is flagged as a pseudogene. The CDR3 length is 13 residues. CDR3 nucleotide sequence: TGTGCCAGCAGCGCAGATACGGTTATTGAGCAGTACTTC. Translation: CASSADTVIEQYF.

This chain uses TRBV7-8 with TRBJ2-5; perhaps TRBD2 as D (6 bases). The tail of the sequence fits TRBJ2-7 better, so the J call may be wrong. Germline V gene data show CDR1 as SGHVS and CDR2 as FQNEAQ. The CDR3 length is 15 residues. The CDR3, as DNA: TGTGCCAGCAGGGGAGCGGGCTCGAGCTCCTACGAGCAGTACTTC. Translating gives CASRGAGSSSYEQYF.

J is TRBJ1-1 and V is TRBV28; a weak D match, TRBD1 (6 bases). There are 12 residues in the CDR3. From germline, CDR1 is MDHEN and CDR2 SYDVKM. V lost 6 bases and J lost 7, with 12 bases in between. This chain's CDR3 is CASRLGQREAFF. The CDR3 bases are TGTGCCAGCAGACTTGGACAGCGTGAAGCTTTCTTT.

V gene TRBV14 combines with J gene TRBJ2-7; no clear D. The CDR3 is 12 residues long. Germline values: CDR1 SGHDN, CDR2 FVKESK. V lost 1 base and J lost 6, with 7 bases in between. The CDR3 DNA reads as TGTGCCAGCAGCCAAGTGAGATCCGAGCAGTACTTC. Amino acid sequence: CASSQVRSEQYF.

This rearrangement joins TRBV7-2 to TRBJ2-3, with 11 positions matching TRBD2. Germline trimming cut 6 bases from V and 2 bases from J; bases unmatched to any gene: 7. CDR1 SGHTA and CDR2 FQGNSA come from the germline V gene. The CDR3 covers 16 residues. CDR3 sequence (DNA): TGTGCCAGCAGGTCCTCTAGCGGGGGGTTCACAGATACGCAGTATTTT. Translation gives CASRSSSGGFTDTQYF. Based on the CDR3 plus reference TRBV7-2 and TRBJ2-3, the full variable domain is GAGVSQSPSNKVTEKGKDVELRCDPISGHTALYWYRQSLGQGLEFLIYFQGNSAPDKSGLPSDRFSAERTGGSVSTLTIQRTQQEDSAVYLCASRSSSGGFTDTQYFGPGTRLTVL.

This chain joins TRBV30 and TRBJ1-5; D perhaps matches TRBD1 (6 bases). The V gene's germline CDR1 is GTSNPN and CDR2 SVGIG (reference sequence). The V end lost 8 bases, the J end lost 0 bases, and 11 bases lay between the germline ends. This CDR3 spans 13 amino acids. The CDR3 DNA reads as TGTGCCGCGGGACAAGATAGCAATCAGCCCCAGCATTTT. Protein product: CAAGQDSNQPQHF.